This T cell receptor (beta chain) was captured by sequencing in a study of T cell responses to AZD1222 COVID-19 vaccine. Looking at the study overall: The analysis combined second doses at about 4 or about 12 weeks.

The CDR3 extends over 15 amino acids. Germline V gene sequence: CDR1 MNHEY, CDR2 SVGAGI. The V and J ends lost 6 bases and 0 bases respectively, with 9 bases between them. Repertoires were generated with immunoSEQ multiplex PCR, while TCRdb's copy carries only in-frame clones and drops some. Here the sample spans about 180,000 clones, approximately 86% being singletons. With regard to this clone: The antigen remains unidentified.

Study-wide results and caveats: Regions 160-218 and 743-854 held dominance among vaccine-associated CD4 TCRs, which spanned spike.

The sample was peripheral blood, taken on day 0 of AZD1222 vaccination. The source of this sequence is an adult in good health. The chain has TRBV6-5 and TRBJ1-6, with a weak D call TRBD1 (5 bases). CDR3 in amino acids: CASRSQGSYNSPLHF. The CDR3 region has the DNA TGTGCCAGCAGGTCTCAGGGCTCCTATAATTCACCCCTCCACTTT.